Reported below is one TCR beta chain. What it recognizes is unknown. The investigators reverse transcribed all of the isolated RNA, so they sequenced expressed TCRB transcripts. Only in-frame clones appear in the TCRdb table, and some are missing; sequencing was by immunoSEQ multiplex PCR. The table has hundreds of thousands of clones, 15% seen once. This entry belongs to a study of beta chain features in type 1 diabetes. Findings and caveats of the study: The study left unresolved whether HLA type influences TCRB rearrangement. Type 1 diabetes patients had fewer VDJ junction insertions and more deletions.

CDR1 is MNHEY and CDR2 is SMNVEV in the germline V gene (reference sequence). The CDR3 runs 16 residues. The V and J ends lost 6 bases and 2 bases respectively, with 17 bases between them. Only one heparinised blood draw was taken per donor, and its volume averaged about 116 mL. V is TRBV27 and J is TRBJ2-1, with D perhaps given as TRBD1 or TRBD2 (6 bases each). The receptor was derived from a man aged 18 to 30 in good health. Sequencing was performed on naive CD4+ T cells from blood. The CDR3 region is CASRLSTGAPYNEQFF. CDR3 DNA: TGTGCCAGCAGGCTTTCTACGGGGGCCCCCTACAATGAGCAGTTCTTC.